Sequencing of this TCR beta chain was carried out in a study of T-cell memory formation after mild COVID-19. General study points: Clones which contracted sat mainly in CM and EM if CD4+, and in EMRA if CD8+. Clones contracting day 15 to 85 were balanced CD4/CD8; later expanders leaned CD4+.

Constant-segment primers were used for 5'RACE, and the resulting TCR alpha and TCR beta cDNA libraries carried sample barcodes and UMIs. TCRdb fed the 5' RACE reads into MiXCR, producing one record per CDR3 protein. The sample shows around 160,000 distinct CDR3 sequences, more than 9% of them seen only once. This clonotype was counted only a few times. What it binds is unknown. This CDR3 region has 13 residues. V was trimmed by 0 bases and J by 5 bases, leaving 10 bases between them. Germline CDR1 is SQVTM and CDR2 is ANQGSEA. The chain recombines TRBV29-1 with TRBJ1-2, with D hard to call. Source material: PBMCs or a T cell subset sorted from them (not recorded which). This clonotype originated in a man younger than 30 who had mild COVID-19 (a few samples of this study predate the infection). Cell type and time point are not known. CDR3 protein: CSVEDGGMYGYTF. CDR3 nucleotide sequence: TGCAGCGTTGAAGATGGTGGGATGTATGGCTACACCTTC.